The source of this TCR beta chain is a study of neurological immune-mediated disorders. Study results and caveats: Among 34 multiple sclerosis patients, 18 had repertoires that phylogenetic grouping placed in one related-CDR3 cluster, a possible signature. Patients with HTLV-1-associated myelopathy showed the most TCR clonal expansion. Those with multiple sclerosis showed the least, falling below healthy controls.

The CDR3 has 14 amino acids. CDR1 is SGHRS and CDR2 is YFSETQ in the germline V gene. V dropped 4 bases and J dropped 3; count of bases not matched to a gene: 5. Synthesis of cDNA was accomplished via 5'RACE employing 10-nucleotide random UMIs. In TCRdb, the 5' RACE reads were re-called with MiXCR into one record per CDR3 protein. The sample holds tens of thousands of distinct CDR3 sequences, about 4.2% seen once. This clonotype was seen at least ten times. Its specificity is unknown. The rearrangement links TRBV5-1 to TRBJ2-7; 9 bases map to TRBD1. The sequence came from a man aged 45-65 years with multiple sclerosis. Sequencing was carried out using PBMCs. The CDR3 DNA reads as TGCGCCAGCAGCAACGGGGACAGGGACTACGAGCAGTACTTC. Translating gives CASSNGDRDYEQYF.